Listed below are T cell receptor beta chains from one sample, sequenced in a study of cytomegalovirus exposure and HLA in healthy donors. Using immunoSEQ multiplex PCR, the repertoire was profiled, and TCRdb retains in-frame clones only, with some absent. Of some 95,000 clones listed, 60% to 85% are singletons. Input material: PBMCs. The source is a man aged 45 to 65 in good health and CMV-seropositive. The CDR3 runs from the conserved cysteine through the conserved F or W. The D gene is left open where the match is weak. For some rows the clone size is stated as once, few or many, or as a class when expanded; others skip it.

j_gene: TRBJ1-5
d_gene: TRBD1
v_gene: TRBV18
abundance: few
len: 16
CDR3aa: CASSPRTGEGNQPQHF
CDR3nt: TGTGCCAGCTCACCACGGACAGGGGAAGGCAATCAGCCCCAGCATTTT

j_gene: TRBJ1-2
d_gene: .
v_gene: TRBV2
abundance: .
len: 15
CDR3aa: CASSEEQGSAYGYTF
CDR3nt: TGTGCCAGCAGTGAAGAACAGGGCTCCGCGTATGGCTACACCTTC

j_gene: TRBJ1-1
d_gene: .
v_gene: TRBV10-3
abundance: .
len: 14
CDR3aa: CAIRAGTSNTEAFF
CDR3nt: TGTGCCATCAGGGCGGGAACTTCGAACACTGAAGCTTTCTTT

j_gene: TRBJ1-2
d_gene: TRBD1
v_gene: TRBV4-3
abundance: .
len: 17
CDR3aa: CASSQAWGGTGGFGYTF
CDR3nt: TGCGCCAGCAGCCAAGCTTGGGGCGGGACAGGAGGCTTCGGCTACACCTTC

j_gene: TRBJ2-5
d_gene: TRBD1
v_gene: TRBV28
abundance: .
len: 14
CDR3aa: CASSRTGGTETQYF
CDR3nt: TGTGCCAGCAGCCGGACAGGGGGAACAGAGACCCAGTACTTC

j_gene: TRBJ2-1
d_gene: TRBD1
v_gene: TRBV19
abundance: once
len: 15
CDR3aa: CASSIAGGQGYEQFF
CDR3nt: TGTGCCAGTAGTATAGCAGGGGGACAGGGGTATGAGCAGTTCTTC

j_gene: TRBJ2-7
d_gene: TRBD1
v_gene: TRBV9
abundance: few
len: 14
CDR3aa: CASSVLEGGDEQYF
CDR3nt: TGTGCCAGCAGCGTACTCGAAGGGGGCGACGAGCAGTACTTC

j_gene: TRBJ2-2
d_gene: TRBD2
v_gene: TRBV5-1
abundance: .
len: 16
CDR3aa: CASSFVAGGPTGELFF
CDR3nt: TGCGCCAGCAGCTTTGTAGCGGGGGGGCCCACCGGGGAGCTGTTTTTT

j_gene: TRBJ2-1
d_gene: .
v_gene: TRBV7-2
abundance: .
len: 15
CDR3aa: CASSHPRTRDNEQFF
CDR3nt: TGTGCCAGCAGCCACCCGCGGACACGTGACAATGAGCAGTTCTTC

j_gene: TRBJ1-5
d_gene: .
v_gene: TRBV6-6
abundance: .
len: 14
CDR3aa: CASNIKQGYQPQHF
CDR3nt: TGTGCCAGCAACATAAAGCAGGGGTACCAGCCCCAGCATTTT

j_gene: TRBJ2-3
d_gene: TRBD2
v_gene: TRBV5-1
abundance: .
len: 16
CDR3aa: CASSFTGGAGTDTQYF
CDR3nt: TGCGCCAGCAGCTTTACGGGAGGGGCCGGCACAGATACGCAGTATTTT

j_gene: TRBJ2-1
d_gene: TRBD1
v_gene: TRBV5-1
abundance: .
len: 15
CDR3aa: CASSMGQGDWDEQFF
CDR3nt: TGCGCCAGCAGCATGGGACAGGGGGATTGGGATGAGCAGTTCTTC

j_gene: TRBJ2-7
d_gene: .
v_gene: TRBV5-5
abundance: once
len: 15
CDR3aa: CASSPGGGGDYEQYF
CDR3nt: TGTGCCAGCAGCCCGGGGGGCGGGGGCGACTACGAGCAGTACTTC

j_gene: TRBJ2-7
d_gene: TRBD1
v_gene: TRBV30
abundance: .
len: 16
CDR3aa: CAWTIPVGTGGYEQYF
CDR3nt: TGTGCCTGGACCATCCCGGTCGGGACAGGGGGCTACGAGCAGTACTTC

j_gene: TRBJ1-2
d_gene: .
v_gene: TRBV7-6
abundance: .
len: 13
CDR3aa: CASSERVVDGYTF
CDR3nt: TGTGCCAGCAGCGAACGGGTAGTAGATGGCTACACCTTC

j_gene: TRBJ2-7
d_gene: TRBD1
v_gene: TRBV5-4
abundance: .
len: 14
CDR3aa: CASSSGQGAYEQYF
CDR3nt: TGTGCCAGCAGCTCTGGACAGGGGGCCTACGAGCAGTACTTC

j_gene: TRBJ2-1
d_gene: .
v_gene: TRBV4-3
abundance: few
len: 15
CDR3aa: CASSQEPARWDEQFF
CDR3nt: TGCGCCAGCAGCCAAGAACCCGCTAGGTGGGATGAGCAGTTCTTC

j_gene: TRBJ2-2
d_gene: .
v_gene: TRBV5-1
abundance: .
len: 13
CDR3aa: CASSSGNTGELFF
CDR3nt: TGCGCCAGCAGCTCGGGGAACACCGGGGAGCTGTTTTTT

j_gene: TRBJ2-7
d_gene: .
v_gene: TRBV29-1
abundance: .
len: 11
CDR3aa: CSVEHSYEQYF
CDR3nt: TGCAGCGTTGAACACTCCTACGAGCAGTACTTC

j_gene: TRBJ2-7
d_gene: .
v_gene: TRBV10-3
abundance: .
len: 17
CDR3aa: CAISETPGRMRSYEQYF
CDR3nt: TGTGCCATCAGTGAAACCCCCGGCAGGATGCGATCCTACGAGCAGTACTTC

j_gene: TRBJ2-7
d_gene: TRBD1
v_gene: TRBV10-3
abundance: .
len: 15
CDR3aa: CAISPQGAVTYEQYF
CDR3nt: TGTGCCATCAGCCCACAGGGGGCTGTGACCTACGAGCAGTACTTC

j_gene: TRBJ1-5
d_gene: TRBD1
v_gene: TRBV7-9
abundance: .
len: 18
CDR3aa: CASSFSGTGVGRNQPQHF
CDR3nt: TGTGCCAGCAGCTTTTCTGGGACAGGGGTTGGGCGCAATCAGCCCCAGCATTTT

j_gene: TRBJ2-2
d_gene: TRBD2
v_gene: TRBV5-1
abundance: .
len: 16
CDR3aa: CASSPLMTGGTGELFF
CDR3nt: TGCGCCAGCAGCCCACTGATGACGGGAGGCACCGGGGAGCTGTTTTTT

j_gene: TRBJ1-5
d_gene: .
v_gene: TRBV19
abundance: .
len: 14
CDR3aa: CASSKGMGNQPQHF
CDR3nt: TGTGCCAGTAGTAAGGGGATGGGCAATCAGCCCCAGCATTTT